These 12 T cell receptor beta chains share one sample of origin, sequenced in a study of CD8 T cells in Susac syndrome. After extraction with the RNeasy kit, roughly 0.5 to 1 ug of the RNA was reverse transcribed using random hexamers. From the immunoSEQ multiplex PCR reads, TCRdb called clonotypes with MiXCR, one entry per CDR3 protein. The table lists roughly 140,000 distinct CDR3 sequences, 85% to 95% of them singletons, with roughly 0.2% in the top ten. The sequencing sample was made of CD8+ T cells from PBMCs. These receptors were obtained from a human donor with multiple sclerosis.

The V gene is TRBV14, the J gene TRBJ2-1; TRBD2 might be the D (5 bases). CDR3 length: 16 amino acids. Germline assignment: CDR1 SGHDN and CDR2 FVKESK. Trimming pared 4 bases from V and 4 bases from J, leaving 17 bases between. CDR3 residues: CASSRGATRPYNEQFF. Here the CDR3 DNA reads TGTGCCAGCAGCCGGGGAGCGACCCGCCCATACAATGAGCAGTTCTTC. Complete variable domain (other parts from reference TRBV14 and TRBJ2-1): EAGVTQFPSHSVIEKGQTVTLRCDPISGHDNLYWYRRVMGKEIKFLLHFVKESKQDESGMPNNRFLAERTGGTYSTLKVQPAELEDSGVYFCASSRGATRPYNEQFFGPGTRLTVL.

The rearrangement uses TRBV11-2 and TRBJ2-5; tentatively, D is TRBD2 (7 bases). Germline V lookup: CDR1 SGHAT, CDR2 FQNNGV. This CDR3 contains 16 residues. Trimming left V 5 bases short and J 3 bases short, with 19 bases between. The CDR3 protein is CASSLGSGGAKETQYF. CDR3 sequence (DNA): TGTGCCAGCAGCCTAGGGTCGGGGGGCGCGAAAGAGACCCAGTACTTC.

The chain carries TRBV7-9 and TRBJ2-7; 7 bases align to TRBD1. Germline V CDR1 and CDR2: SEHNR, FQNEAQ (reference sequence). The CDR3 sequence is 12 residues long. The J segment lost 5 bases and the V segment lost 6 bases, leaving 4 bases of the junction unmatched. The CDR3 coding sequence is TGTGCCAGCAGGGGGGACAGTGACGAGCAGTACTTC. It codes for CASRGDSDEQYF.

The rearrangement links TRBV11-2 to TRBJ2-5; 9 bases fit TRBD2. The CDR3 consists of 16 residues. Unmatched junction bases numbered 5, after V lost 2 bases and J lost 1 base. From germline, CDR1 is SGHAT and CDR2 FQNNGV. CDR3 residues: CASSLRPSGVQETQYF. In nucleotides, the CDR3 is TGTGCCAGCAGCTTACGGCCTAGCGGGGTCCAAGAGACCCAGTACTTC. Full variable domain (remainder filled in from reference TRBV11-2 and TRBJ2-5): EAGVAQSPRYKIIEKRQSVAFWCNPISGHATLYWYQQILGQGPKLLIQFQNNGVVDDSQLPKDRFSAERLKGVDSTLKIQPAKLEDSAVYLCASSLRPSGVQETQYFGPGTRLLVL.

This chain connects TRBV25-1 to TRBJ1-5; perhaps TRBD1 as D (5 bases). V lost 4 bases to trimming and J lost 7 bases, with 14 bases between them. Germline-derived CDR1 and CDR2 are MGHDK and SYGVNS. The CDR3 runs 14 residues. The CDR3 coding sequence is TGTGCCAGCAGTGCAAGAGGCAGGGAACAGCCCCAGCATTTT. Translation gives CASSARGREQPQHF.

The chain combines TRBV9 with TRBJ2-7, with 8 bases aligning to TRBD2. Germline V gene lookup returns CDR1 SGDLS and CDR2 YYNGEE. The CDR3 has 15 residues. V gave up 0 bases and J gave up 7 bases; unmatched junction bases: 9. Here the CDR3 reads CASSVGSGGPREQYF. The CDR3 coding sequence is TGTGCCAGCAGCGTAGGGAGCGGGGGACCGAGGGAGCAGTACTTC.

The CDR3 DNA is TGTGCCAGCAGCCCCGGACATGGCAATTCACCCCTCCACTTT. Protein product: CASSPGHGNSPLHF. The genes are TRBV3-1 and TRBJ1-6; tentative D call: TRBD1 (5 bases). The CDR3 contains 14 residues. Germline CDR1 is LGHDT and CDR2 is YNNKEL (reference sequence). Trimming removed 4 bases from V and 7 bases from J, with 11 bases in between.

V usage is TRBV4-3 and J usage is TRBJ2-1, with 10 bases that match TRBD1. CDR3 length: 16 residues. V trimming: 1 base; J trimming: 7 bases; junction bases outside the gene matches: 7. Germline V CDR1 and CDR2: LGHNA, YSLEER. The CDR3 is CASSQGAGTGVNEQFF. In DNA form, the CDR3 reads TGCGCCAGCAGCCAAGGAGCAGGGACAGGGGTAAATGAGCAGTTCTTC.

This chain links TRBV10-3 with TRBJ1-2; 7 nucleotides line up with TRBD1. V lost 3 bases to trimming and J lost 7 bases; unmatched junction nucleotides: 11. The CDR3 is 15 residues long. The germline V gene encodes CDR1 ENHRY and CDR2 SYGVKD. CDR3 sequence (DNA): TGTGCCATCAGTGATCAGGGGGAAAGGTCGAGTGGCTACACCTTC. Residues: CAISDQGERSSGYTF.

This clonotype appeared a single time. The chain has TRBV27 and TRBJ1-2; D call uncertain. This CDR3 is built from 11 residues. Trimming took 8 bases from V and 3 from J, leaving 7 bases between them. Germline CDR1 is MNHEY and CDR2 is SMNVEV (reference sequence). CDR3: CASGEDYGYTF. The CDR3 coding sequence is TGTGCCAGCGGCGAGGACTATGGCTACACCTTC.

V usage is TRBV10-3 and J usage is TRBJ1-2, with D unresolved. V lost 2 bases and J 8 bases, leaving 6 bases between the germline ends. The germline V gene encodes CDR1 ENHRY and CDR2 SYGVKD. CDR3 length: 11 amino acids. The CDR3 nucleotides are TGTGCCATCAGTGAGAACGTCGGCTACACCTTC. It translates to CAISENVGYTF.

The chain recombines TRBV3-1 with TRBJ2-7, with D tentatively TRBD2 (5 bases). The CDR3 consists of 14 residues. Trimming cost V 0 bases and J 3 bases, with 9 bases left between them. Germline values: CDR1 LGHDT, CDR2 YNNKEL (reference sequence). The CDR3 sequence is CASSQDPAGYEQYF. The CDR3, as DNA: TGTGCCAGCAGCCAAGATCCGGCGGGCTACGAGCAGTACTTC.